A selection of T cell receptor beta chains follows, all from one sample in a study of cytomegalovirus exposure and HLA in healthy donors. TCRdb's table, derived via immunoSEQ multiplex PCR, lists solely in-frame clones and lacks some. The sample records under 200,000 clones, approximately 77% being singletons. Material: PBMCs. These TCRs come from a man between 35 and 55 years old in good health and CMV-seropositive. Each CDR3 is given with its conserved first and last residue. The D gene is left open where the match is weak. Expanded clones are given a class, and other clones once, few, many or no size at all.

v_gene	abundance	j_gene	d_gene	CDR3aa	CDR3nt
TRBV2	few	TRBJ2-1	.	CASSDFGSSYNEQFF	TGTGCCAGCAGTGATTTCGGGAGCTCCTACAATGAGCAGTTCTTC
TRBV9	.	TRBJ1-2	TRBD1	CASSINEGARGYTF	TGTGCCAGCAGCATCAATGAGGGGGCGCGAGGCTACACCTTC
TRBV11-2	.	TRBJ2-1	TRBD2	CASSLDGLAGARGQFF	TGTGCCAGCAGCTTAGACGGACTAGCGGGGGCCAGGGGGCAGTTCTTC
TRBV9	.	TRBJ2-5	TRBD2	CASSLGLAGEETQYF	TGTGCCAGCAGCTTAGGACTAGCGGGAGAAGAGACCCAGTACTTC
TRBV5-1	few	TRBJ1-2	.	CASSLAPGSYGYTF	TGCGCCAGCAGCTTGGCCCCGGGGAGCTATGGCTACACCTTC
TRBV6-5	.	TRBJ1-2	.	CASSYSAEGYGYTF	TGTGCCAGCAGTTACTCTGCGGAGGGCTATGGCTACACCTTC
TRBV7-8	.	TRBJ2-5	.	CASSPGADRRREYF	TGTGCCAGCAGCCCAGGCGCGGACAGAAGGCGGGAGTACTTC
TRBV5-1	.	TRBJ1-1	TRBD1	CASSPPTGGTTEAFF	TGCGCCAGCAGCCCCCCCACAGGGGGTACCACTGAAGCTTTCTTT
TRBV18	once	TRBJ1-3	.	CASSLGEASGNTIYF	TGTGCCAGCTCACTTGGGGAGGCCTCTGGAAACACCATATATTTT
TRBV5-1	.	TRBJ2-2	TRBD1	CASSRTSQGVAGELFF	TGCGCCAGCAGCCGTACGTCACAGGGGGTAGCCGGGGAGCTGTTTTTT
TRBV4-1	.	TRBJ2-3	.	CASRPTRGSRALTDTQYF	TGCGCCAGCAGACCCACCCGAGGCTCCCGCGCCCTCACAGATACGCAGTATTTT
TRBV5-6	.	TRBJ2-3	TRBD1	CASSLGQGAGSPLRYF	TGTGCCAGCAGCTTGGGACAGGGGGCGGGGTCGCCTTTACGGTATTTT
TRBV5-1	.	TRBJ2-7	TRBD2	CASSLASSGSYEQYF	TGCGCCAGCAGCTTGGCTTCTAGCGGATCTTACGAGCAGTACTTC
TRBV6-4	.	TRBJ2-1	.	CANHRVSSYNEQFF	TGTGCCAACCACAGAGTCTCCTCCTACAATGAGCAGTTCTTC
TRBV28	.	TRBJ1-5	TRBD1	CASSLTGGRRPYDQPQHF	TGTGCCAGCAGTTTAACAGGGGGTCGGAGACCGTATGATCAGCCCCAGCATTTT
TRBV29-1	.	TRBJ2-5	TRBD2	CSVEGREGETQYF	TGCAGCGTTGAGGGCAGGGAGGGGGAGACCCAGTACTTC
TRBV7-9	.	TRBJ2-7	.	CASTETTSYEQYF	TGTGCCAGCACCGAAACTACTAGCTACGAGCAGTACTTC
TRBV18	.	TRBJ1-1	.	CASSLDRNTEAFF	TGTGCCAGCTCTTTAGACAGGAACACTGAAGCTTTCTTT
TRBV7-2	.	TRBJ1-3	.	CASSLGGTSRNTIYF	TGTGCCAGCAGCTTAGGCGGGACGTCGCGAAACACCATATATTTT
TRBV25-1	.	TRBJ1-2	.	CASSGGLDYGYTF	TGTGCCAGCAGTGGGGGACTTGACTATGGCTACACCTTC
TRBV4-3	.	TRBJ2-2	TRBD2	CASSQGGSGRWAGELFF	TGCGCCAGCAGCCAAGGAGGAAGCGGGAGGTGGGCCGGGGAGCTGTTTTTT
TRBV5-4	.	TRBJ1-1	.	CASSYDRNTEAFF	TGTGCCAGCAGCTACGACAGGAACACTGAAGCTTTCTTT
TRBV5-4	.	TRBJ1-1	TRBD1	CASSARDRVSFTEAFF	TGTGCCAGCAGCGCAAGGGACAGGGTCTCTTTCACTGAAGCTTTCTTT
TRBV7-3	.	TRBJ1-5	TRBD1	CASSVNRGQPQHF	TGTGCCAGCAGCGTTAACAGGGGCCAGCCCCAGCATTTT
TRBV4-1	.	TRBJ2-7	.	CASSQSFKDPREQYF	TGTGCCAGCAGCCAATCCTTTAAAGACCCTAGGGAGCAGTACTTC
TRBV4-1	.	TRBJ2-1	.	CASSPGSSYNEQFF	TGCGCCAGCAGCCCGGGAAGCTCCTACAATGAGCAGTTCTTC
TRBV5-1	.	TRBJ2-1	TRBD1	CASSLDDRGSDEQFF	TGCGCCAGCAGCTTGGATGACAGGGGATCGGATGAGCAGTTCTTC
TRBV12-5	.	TRBJ1-4	.	CASGLGHVNEKLFF	TGTGCTAGTGGTTTGGGACACGTTAATGAAAAACTGTTTTTT
TRBV7-8	.	TRBJ1-2	.	CASSLSRNYGYTF	TGTGCCAGCTCCCTAAGCCGGAACTATGGCTACACCTTC
TRBV7-9	.	TRBJ1-5	.	CSSSLGDNQPQHF	TGTTCCAGCAGCTTAGGAGATAATCAGCCCCAGCATTTT
TRBV29-1	once	TRBJ2-5	TRBD2	CSVTSGRETQYF	TGCAGCGTAACTAGCGGGAGAGAGACCCAGTACTTC
TRBV7-2	.	TRBJ2-5	.	CASSLSGETQYF	TGTGCCAGCAGCCTGAGCGGGGAGACCCAGTACTTC
TRBV14	.	TRBJ1-1	TRBD1	CASSQVHTGATEAFF	TGTGCCAGCAGCCAAGTTCATACAGGGGCTACTGAAGCTTTCTTT
TRBV29-1	few	TRBJ1-2	TRBD1	CSALPGTGVGANYGYTF	TGCAGCGCCCTTCCCGGGACAGGGGTTGGGGCTAACTATGGCTACACCTTC
TRBV28	.	TRBJ2-7	TRBD2	CASMGAGGPEKQYF	TGTGCCAGCATGGGCGCGGGAGGGCCTGAAAAACAGTACTTC
TRBV28	.	TRBJ2-3	TRBD1	CASTQGDRDTDTQYF	TGTGCCAGCACCCAGGGGGACAGGGACACAGATACGCAGTATTTT
TRBV28	.	TRBJ2-1	TRBD1	CASSRGGISYNEQFF	TGTGCCAGCAGCAGAGGGGGCATCTCCTACAATGAGCAGTTCTTC
TRBV7-9	.	TRBJ2-7	.	CASTSTLNGPYEQYF	TGTGCCAGCACCTCGACTCTCAACGGCCCCTACGAGCAGTACTTC
TRBV5-4	.	TRBJ2-5	TRBD1	CASSSGQEKTQYF	TGTGCCAGCAGCTCGGGACAGGAAAAGACCCAGTACTTC
TRBV1	.	TRBJ2-6	.	CTSSYPGQGATGANVLTF	TGCACCAGCAGCTATCCGGGACAGGGGGCCACTGGGGCCAACGTCCTGACTTTC
TRBV11-2	.	TRBJ2-1	TRBD2	CASSLVGRREYNEQFF	TGTGCCAGCAGCTTAGTGGGTCGGCGGGAGTACAATGAGCAGTTCTTC
TRBV7-2	.	TRBJ1-5	TRBD1	CASSSGTANQPQHF	TGTGCCAGCAGCTCCGGGACAGCGAATCAGCCCCAGCATTTT
TRBV27	once	TRBJ1-6	.	CASSLSGTRFYNSPLHF	TGTGCCAGCAGTTTATCAGGGACAAGGTTCTATAATTCACCCCTCCACTTT
TRBV6-5	.	TRBJ1-1	.	CASSTPSRGSEAFF	TGTGCCAGCAGTACCCCTTCCAGGGGTTCTGAAGCTTTCTTT
TRBV9	.	TRBJ2-3	TRBD1	CASSVGTGTDTQYF	TGTGCCAGCAGCGTGGGGACAGGCACAGATACGCAGTATTTT